This T cell receptor beta chain was obtained from a study of control samples from healthy donors and cancer patients. Sequencing used immunoSEQ multiplex PCR; TCRdb keeps in-frame clones, though not all of them. The table lists 100,000 to 150,000 clones, about 88% of them singletons. This clone is a singleton in its sample. This CDR3 has 17 amino acids. Germline V gene lookup returns CDR1 KGHSH and CDR2 LQKENI. V shed 2 bases and J 1 base; nucleotides not matched to a gene: 9. The receptor was derived from a young man in good health. The rearrangement links TRBV18 to TRBJ1-1; TRBD1 agrees at 8 bases. The sample consisted of blood. The CDR3 DNA reads as TGTGCCAGCTCACCAGGAATCTTCACAGGGGGGAACACTGAAGCTTTCTTT. Translating gives CASSPGIFTGGNTEAFF. Filled out from reference TRBV18 and TRBJ1-1, the complete variable domain reads NAGVMQNPRHLVRRRGQEARLRCSPMKGHSHVYWYRQLPEEGLKFMVYLQKENIIDESGMPKERFSAEFPKEGPSILRIQQVVRGDSAAYFCASSPGIFTGGNTEAFFGQGTRLTVV.